This T cell receptor beta chain was captured by sequencing in a study of T cells after posttransplantation cyclophosphamide. The ends were cut back, 6 bases at V and 2 bases at J, with 20 bases in the middle. Germline values: CDR1 MDHEN, CDR2 SYDVKM. The CDR3 length is 16 residues. Produced via immunoSEQ multiplex PCR; TCRdb's table is partial and in-frame only. The sample consists of 50,000 to 55,000 clones, 85% to 90% of them appearing once. This receptor was taken from a man aged 25 to 40 with a blood cancer, CMV-positive, and with a related stem cell donor. Sequencing was performed on PBMCs. J is TRBJ2-7 and V is TRBV28, with D possibly being TRBD1 (8 bases). Here the CDR3 DNA reads TGTGCCAGCAGCTCGAGCGGGGACAGGTACCCCTACGAGCAGTACTTC. As protein: CASSSSGDRYPYEQYF.